This T cell receptor beta chain was captured in a study of blood T cell repertoires in COVID-19. Here immunoSEQ multiplex PCR was the method, and the copy in TCRdb shows in-frame clones only, minus some. Among around 250,000 clones listed, 80% to 90% were seen once. The CDR3 sequence is 16 residues long. Germline lookup yields CDR1 SGHRS and CDR2 YFSETQ. Trimming left V 0 bases short and J 1 base short, with 12 bases between. Sequencing input: peripheral blood. This TCR was sampled from an elderly man with acute or convalescent COVID-19. The rearrangement uses TRBV5-1 and TRBJ2-3; possibly TRBD2 for D (5 bases). DNA of the CDR3: TGCGCCAGCAGCTTGGGCCTAGTCGGGGGCACAGATACGCAGTATTTT. This translates into CASSLGLVGGTDTQYF. The full variable domain, in which reference TRBV5-1 and TRBJ2-3 provide the parts outside the CDR3, is KAGVTQTPRYLIKTRGQQVTLSCSPISGHRSVSWYQQTPGQGLQFLFEYFSETQRNKGNFPGRFSGRQFSNSRSEMNVSTLELGDSALYLCASSLGLVGGTDTQYFGPGTRLTVL.